One and the same sample provided the 21 T cell receptor beta chains below, sequenced in a study of OX40 agonist ivuxolimab in advanced cancers. Sequencing used immunoSEQ multiplex PCR; TCRdb keeps in-frame clones, though not all of them. The sample contains tens of thousands of clones, roughly 90% of which appear only once. This sample comprised CD4+ or CD8+ T cells sorted from blood, obtained in a trial of the OX40 agonist ivuxolimab. These receptors were collected from an adult with an advanced solid tumor such as melanoma, head and neck, liver or kidney cancer.

The chain recombines TRBV9 with TRBJ2-3; 7 positions match TRBD2. Germline CDR1 SGDLS, CDR2 YYNGEE. The CDR3 totals 15 residues. J gave up 3 bases and V 0 bases, and 4 bases lay outside the gene matches. This CDR3 is CASSVVSAGTDTQYF. The CDR3 bases are TGTGCCAGCAGCGTAGTTTCAGCGGGAACAGATACGCAGTATTTT.

This clone was observed a single time. This rearrangement joins TRBV7-9 to TRBJ1-1; TRBD1 matches 7 bases. V lost 5 bases to trimming and J lost 6 bases; unmatched junction nucleotides: 12. Germline CDR1 and CDR2: SEHNR and FQNEAQ (reference sequence). There are 15 residues in the CDR3. CDR3 sequence (DNA): TGTGCCAGCAGCCTACGGACAGGCGGAACGGCTGAAGCTTTCTTT. It translates to CASSLRTGGTAEAFF.

V and J are TRBV27 and TRBJ1-2; D is ambiguous. Germline V CDR1 and CDR2: MNHEY, SMNVEV (reference sequence). The CDR3 is 13 amino acids. With 0 bases removed from V and 6 bases from J, the gap between germline ends came to 8 bases. CDR3 bases: TGTGCCAGCAGTTTATCCGCAGTAAATGGCTACACCTTC. It translates to CASSLSAVNGYTF.

This chain connects TRBV18 to TRBJ2-7; 10 bases align to TRBD1. CDR1 is KGHSH, CDR2 LQKENI, per germline. Trimming at V came to 1 base and at J to 2 bases, leaving 5 bases not matched to a gene. The CDR3 sequence is 16 residues long. The CDR3 nucleotides read TGTGCCAGCTCACCACGTGGGACAGGGGCTACCTACGAGCAGTACTTC. The encoded protein is CASSPRGTGATYEQYF.

The CDR3 region has the DNA TGCGCCAGCAGCCAGGGTCAGGGTTTGCCCGGGGAGCTGTTTTTT. Protein sequence: CASSQGQGLPGELFF. V is TRBV4-1 and J is TRBJ2-2; maybe TRBD1 (5 bases). There are 15 residues in the CDR3. Trimming took 3 bases from V and 6 from J, leaving 14 bases between them. Germline V lookup: CDR1 MGHRA, CDR2 YSYEKL.

This clone was counted a few times. Here the CDR3 DNA reads TGTGCCAGTAGTCGACAGGATCAGCCCCAGCATTTT. It translates to CASSRQDQPQHF. The V and J genes are TRBV19 and TRBJ1-5; D may be TRBD1 (6 bases). The V gene's germline CDR1 is LNHDA and CDR2 SQIVND (reference sequence). Trimming removed 5 bases from V and 5 bases from J, with 7 bases in between. The CDR3 is 12 residues long.

The V call is TRBV10-1, the J call TRBJ1-3; D might be TRBD1 (5 bases). CDR1 and CDR2 (germline): WNHNN, SYGVQD (reference sequence). The V end was cut by 3 bases, the J end by 0 bases, with 6 bases between. This CDR3 comprises 14 residues. DNA for the CDR3: TGCGCCAGCAGTGAAGACAGCTCTGGAAACACCATATATTTT. Amino acid sequence: CASSEDSSGNTIYF.

CDR3 sequence reads: CASSPQEGGLSYNEQFF. The DNA of the CDR3 is TGTGCCAGCAGCCCGCAGGAGGGAGGGTTATCCTACAATGAGCAGTTCTTC. J is TRBJ2-1 and V is TRBV7-8; TRBD2 agrees at 7 bases. CDR1 SGHVS and CDR2 FQNEAQ come from the germline V gene. The trim removed 5 bases at V and 1 base at J, leaving 11 bases unmatched. The CDR3 totals 17 residues. The whole variable domain, filled in from reference TRBV7-8 and TRBJ2-1, reads GAGVSQSPRYKVAKRGQDVALRCDPISGHVSLFWYQQALGQGPEFLTYFQNEAQLDKSGLPSDRFFAERPEGSVSTLKIQRTQQEDSAVYLCASSPQEGGLSYNEQFFGPGTRLTVL.

The J gene is TRBJ2-7, the V gene TRBV19; 10 nucleotides agree with TRBD1. V gave up 5 bases and J gave up 3 bases; unmatched junction bases: 13. This CDR3 has 17 residues. Looked up from germline, CDR1 is LNHDA and CDR2 is SQIVND (reference sequence). CDR3 in DNA: TGTGCCAGTAGTGCCGGGACAGGGGAGGGGTACGGCTACGAGCAGTACTTC. It translates to CASSAGTGEGYGYEQYF. The whole variable domain, filled in from reference TRBV19 and TRBJ2-7, reads DGGITQSPKYLFRKEGQNVTLSCEQNLNHDAMYWYRQDPGQGLRLIYYSQIVNDFQKGDIAEGYSVSREKKESFPLTVTSAQKNPTAFYLCASSAGTGEGYGYEQYFGPGTRLTVT.

This chain joins TRBV7-6 and TRBJ2-1, with 10 bases that match TRBD2. The CDR3 length is 14 residues. Per the germline V gene, CDR1 is SGHVS and CDR2 is FNYEAQ. Trimming at V came to 2 bases and at J to 12 bases, leaving 7 bases not matched to a gene. CDR3 sequence reads: CASSLRLAGDRQFF. CDR3 sequence (DNA): TGTGCCAGCAGCTTAAGGCTAGCGGGAGATCGGCAGTTCTTC.

This clone has a single count. The chain has TRBV19 and TRBJ2-2; D remains unclear. CDR3 length: 13 amino acids. Trimming removed 2 bases from V and 1 base from J, with 2 bases in between. The V gene's germline CDR1 is LNHDA and CDR2 SQIVND (reference sequence). CDR3 coding DNA: TGTGCCAGTAGTATATTGAACACCGGGGAGCTGTTTTTT. It yields the protein CASSILNTGELFF. The full variable domain, its missing parts supplied by reference TRBV19 and TRBJ2-2, is DGGITQSPKYLFRKEGQNVTLSCEQNLNHDAMYWYRQDPGQGLRLIYYSQIVNDFQKGDIAEGYSVSREKKESFPLTVTSAQKNPTAFYLCASSILNTGELFFGEGSRLTVL.

The V and J genes are TRBV6-1 and TRBJ2-7; D may be TRBD1 (5 bases). The germline CDR1 and CDR2 sequences are MNHNS and SASEGT. The CDR3 totals 14 residues. V lost 6 bases to trimming and J lost 3 bases, with 15 bases between them. CDR3 region: CASRDTRILYEQYF. CDR3 DNA: TGTGCCAGCAGGGACACCAGGATCCTCTACGAGCAGTACTTC.

This clone was counted a single time. The chain has TRBV9 and TRBJ2-5, with TRBD2 identical over 8 bases. The CDR3 has 15 residues. The trim removed 0 bases at V and 4 bases at J, leaving 5 bases unmatched. Germline V lookup: CDR1 SGDLS, CDR2 YYNGEE. This CDR3 reads CASSVVAGGVETQYF. The CDR3 DNA follows: TGTGCCAGCAGCGTAGTGGCGGGAGGAGTAGAGACCCAGTACTTC.

The chain couples TRBV19 to TRBJ2-1; 14 bases are a match to TRBD2. The V and J ends lost 6 bases and 4 bases, in that order; junction bases with no gene match: 17. The CDR3 runs 20 residues. The germline V gene has CDR1 LNHDA and CDR2 SQIVND (reference sequence). DNA for the CDR3: TGTGCCAGTAGCCCAAAGGGGGCCGGACTAGCGGGAGGAAGTTACAATGAGCAGTTCTTC. It encodes CASSPKGAGLAGGSYNEQFF.

V and J are TRBV6-1 and TRBJ1-5; no firm D call. Trimming removed 2 bases at V and 7 bases at J, with 9 bases between. Germline V CDR1 and CDR2: MNHNS, SASEGT. The CDR3 spans 13 residues. The CDR3 nucleotides read TGTGCCAGCAGTGAACAGGAGGGACAGCCCCAGCATTTT. Protein sequence: CASSEQEGQPQHF.

This rearrangement joins TRBV10-3 to TRBJ2-4, with a possible D match to TRBD2 (6 bases). The CDR3 totals 16 residues. In germline, CDR1 is ENHRY, CDR2 SYGVKD. V dropped 5 bases and J dropped 5 bases, with 19 bases sitting between them. The chain's CDR3 is CAISILAPTEENIQYF. The DNA for the CDR3 is TGTGCCATCAGTATCCTAGCGCCGACAGAGGAAAACATTCAGTACTTC.

This chain links TRBV29-1 with TRBJ2-2; D gene uncertain. Trimming took 6 bases from V and 0 from J, leaving 11 bases between them. This CDR3 region has 14 residues. Germline assignment: CDR1 SQVTM and CDR2 ANQGSEA. The CDR3 sequence is CSVDTLSNTGELFF. CDR3 in DNA: TGCAGCGTCGATACTTTGTCGAACACCGGGGAGCTGTTTTTT.

In DNA, the CDR3 is TGTGCCAGCAGTTACTCGATAAAGGGGAATCAGCCCCAGCATTTT. This codes for CASSYSIKGNQPQHF. V usage is TRBV6-5 and J usage is TRBJ1-5; weak D call: TRBD1 (5 bases). V was pared by 0 bases and J by 4 bases, with 10 bases between. CDR1 MNHEY and CDR2 SVGAGI come from the germline V gene. The CDR3 has 15 residues.

This clone was observed a few times. The chain employs TRBV19 and TRBJ1-1; tentative D call: TRBD1 (6 bases). The germline gives CDR1 LNHDA, CDR2 SQIVND (reference sequence). V gave up 5 bases and J gave up 7 bases, with 17 bases separating them. The CDR3 totals 14 residues. CDR3 sequence: CASSLGTGRDEAFF. The DNA of the CDR3 is TGTGCCAGTAGTTTAGGAACAGGGCGCGATGAAGCTTTCTTT. The variable domain in full, with the rest retrieved from reference TRBV19 and TRBJ1-1, is DGGITQSPKYLFRKEGQNVTLSCEQNLNHDAMYWYRQDPGQGLRLIYYSQIVNDFQKGDIAEGYSVSREKKESFPLTVTSAQKNPTAFYLCASSLGTGRDEAFFGQGTRLTVV.

V usage is TRBV7-2 and J usage is TRBJ2-5; TRBD1 aligns across 7 bases. J gave up 2 bases and V 5 bases, and 8 bases lay outside the gene matches. The CDR3 totals 15 residues. From germline, CDR1 is SGHTA and CDR2 FQGNSA. CDR3 amino acids: CASSRNRGQQETQYF. The CDR3 DNA is TGTGCCAGCAGCCGAAACAGGGGCCAGCAAGAGACCCAGTACTTC.

This clone appeared a few times. The rearrangement joins TRBV19 to TRBJ1-5; 9 positions agree with TRBD1. This CDR3 is 14 amino acids long. The germline V gene has CDR1 LNHDA and CDR2 SQIVND (reference sequence). Germline trimming cut 5 bases from V and 4 bases from J; bases unmatched to any gene: 3. In DNA, the CDR3 is TGTGCCAGTAGTCCCGGGACAGGGAATCAGCCCCAGCATTTT. Its protein product is CASSPGTGNQPQHF.